This TCR beta chain was recovered during a study of shared clonotypes between healthy human individuals. Clones were sequenced by immunoSEQ multiplex PCR, and TCRdb holds only the in-frame ones, with some missing. The sample lists roughly 1 million clones; more than 65% were seen once. The V gene lost 0 bases and the J gene lost 0 bases, with 9 bases spanning the gap. The CDR3 length is 15 residues. Germline V lookup: CDR1 GTSNPN, CDR2 SVGIG (reference sequence). This clone was picked up a small number of times. Other DNA sequences in this specimen translate into the identical CDR3. Material: memory CD4+ T cells sorted from blood. This sample's subset: CD45RA-negative fraction. The sequence was collected from a man younger than 30 in good health. The gene calls are TRBV30 and TRBJ1-3; the D is unclear. This CDR3 is CAWSVSGRSGNTIYF. The DNA for the CDR3 is TGTGCCTGGAGTGTTTCAGGACGCTCTGGAAACACCATATATTTT.